This entry lists 10 T cell receptor beta chains sequenced from one sample in a study of blood T cell repertoires in COVID-19. Assay: immunoSEQ multiplex PCR; the TCRdb copy retains only in-frame clones and omits some. Among 250,000 to 300,000 clones listed, around four fifths were seen once. Sample: peripheral blood. The receptors stem from a man aged 55 to 70 with acute or convalescent COVID-19.

In this sample, this clone turned up once. The V and J genes are TRBV7-9 and TRBJ2-7, with D maybe TRBD2 (6 bases). The ends were cut back, 3 bases at V and 6 bases at J, with 15 bases in the middle. This CDR3 is 14 amino acids long. In germline, CDR1 is SEHNR, CDR2 FQNEAQ (reference sequence). CDR3: CASSLGGPNFEQYF. As DNA, the CDR3 is TGTGCCAGCAGCTTGGGGGGACCTAATTTCGAGCAGTACTTC.

The chain carries TRBV16 and TRBJ1-1; 7 positions agree with TRBD1. Looked up from germline, CDR1 is KGHSY and CDR2 is FQNENV. J gave up 0 bases and V 2 bases, and 3 bases lay outside the gene matches. The CDR3 is made up of 15 amino acids. The CDR3 nucleotides read TGTGCCAGCAGCCAAACGACAGGGTTGAACACTGAAGCTTTCTTT. This sequence encodes CASSQTTGLNTEAFF.

This clone was observed once. The V and J genes are TRBV7-3 and TRBJ2-1; D unresolved. The germline CDR1 and CDR2 sequences are SGHTA and FQGTGA. V lost 5 bases and J 5 bases, leaving 13 bases between the germline ends. The CDR3 has 14 residues. CDR3 sequence: CASSRLGAHNEQFF. The CDR3 DNA reads as TGTGCCAGCAGCCGCCTTGGAGCACACAATGAGCAGTTCTTC. Drawing the rest from reference TRBV7-3 and TRBJ2-1, the complete variable domain is GAGVSQTPSNKVTEKGKYVELRCDPISGHTALYWYRQSLGQGPEFLIYFQGTGAADDSGLPNDRFFAVRPEGSVSTLKIQRTERGDSAVYLCASSRLGAHNEQFFGPGTRLTVL.

The chain joins TRBV11-2 to TRBJ2-7; 7 bases map to TRBD2. CDR1 is SGHAT and CDR2 is FQNNGV in the germline V gene. The V segment lost 1 base and the J segment 3 bases; nucleotides outside the gene matches: 6. The CDR3 consists of 15 residues. The CDR3 region has the DNA TGTGCCAGCAGCTTAGCAGCGGGACGCCTCTACGAGCAGTACTTC. This sequence encodes CASSLAAGRLYEQYF.

Only one count was recorded for this clone. The V and J genes are TRBV10-1 and TRBJ2-3; D might be TRBD2 (7 bases). Germline lookup yields CDR1 WNHNN and CDR2 SYGVQD (reference sequence). The CDR3 totals 19 residues. V was shortened by 0 bases and J by 5 bases, with 24 bases between the two germline ends. The CDR3 bases are TGCGCCAGCAGTGAGTCGGTTGGAGGTTTGAGGGGGGGCCTAGATACGCAGTATTTT. It is translated as CASSESVGGLRGGLDTQYF.

The chain uses TRBV10-1 and TRBJ2-7; a possible D gene is TRBD1 (5 bases). CDR3 size: 15 residues. Per germline, CDR1 WNHNN and CDR2 SYGVQD (reference sequence). The V and J ends lost 3 bases and 2 bases respectively, with 14 bases between them. The CDR3 sequence is CASSDAGSPAYEQYF. DNA for the CDR3: TGCGCCAGCAGTGACGCAGGGTCCCCGGCCTACGAGCAGTACTTC.

V and J are TRBV11-2 and TRBJ2-2; possibly TRBD1 for D (5 bases). Germline V gene sequence: CDR1 SGHAT, CDR2 FQNNGV. Trimming cost V 3 bases and J 0 bases, with 5 bases left between them. The CDR3 runs to 14 residues. The CDR3 loop is CASSLTANTGELFF. CDR3 bases: TGTGCCAGCAGCTTGACAGCGAACACCGGGGAGCTGTTTTTT.

This clone was observed once. The chain carries TRBV5-1 and TRBJ2-7; 10 bases are shared with TRBD1. CDR3 length: 15 amino acids. The germline CDR1 and CDR2 sequences are SGHRS and YFSETQ. J was trimmed by 2 bases and V by 0 bases; bases with no gene match: 2. CDR3 residues: CASSLEGQGAYEQYF. The CDR3 coding sequence is TGCGCCAGCAGCTTGGAAGGACAGGGGGCCTACGAGCAGTACTTC.

The J gene is TRBJ2-1, the V gene TRBV11-3; TRBD2 might be the D (7 bases). Trimming left V 4 bases short and J 9 bases short, with 19 bases between. The CDR3 length is 15 residues. CDR1 is SGHNT and CDR2 is YENEEA in the germline V gene. The CDR3 spells CASSSFGGALSEQFF. In DNA, the CDR3 is TGTGCCAGCAGCTCTTTTGGGGGGGCCCTCAGTGAGCAGTTCTTC. Combining the CDR3 with reference TRBV11-3 and TRBJ2-1 gives the whole variable domain EAGVVQSPRYKIIEKKQPVAFWCNPISGHNTLYWYLQNLGQGPELLIRYENEEAVDDSQLPKDRFSAERLKGVDSTLKIQPAELGDSAVYLCASSSFGGALSEQFFGPGTRLTVL.

This clone occurred once. The V call is TRBV4-2, the J call TRBJ2-1; TRBD2 matches 12 bases. The ends lost 3 bases at V and 4 bases at J; junction bases unmatched: 16. The CDR3 extends over 20 amino acids. Germline-derived CDR1 and CDR2 are LGHNA and YNFKEQ. The CDR3, as DNA: TGTGCCAGCAGCCAGGATTTGACTAGCGGGAGTGCCGTCGTATACAATGAGCAGTTCTTC. Amino acid sequence: CASSQDLTSGSAVVYNEQFF.